Sequencing of this T cell receptor beta chain was carried out in a study of cytomegalovirus exposure and HLA in healthy donors. Looking at the study overall: Of all 400 or so donors who were genotyped, roughly 85% belonged to the Caucasian-associated ancestry cluster.

The study ran its PCR with 60 Vbeta and 13 Jbeta primers. Assay: immunoSEQ multiplex PCR; the TCRdb copy retains only in-frame clones and omits some. The top ten hold approximately 2.9% of the sample, which has some 170,000 clones, around 70% seen once. Sequenced sample: PBMCs. This TCR came from a male donor in good health and CMV-seronegative.

The DNA for the CDR3 is TGTGCCAGCAGTTTGGCTAGCGGGAGGGCCTCTGGGGAGCAGTACTTC. This encodes CASSLASGRASGEQYF. The chain has TRBV6-6 and TRBJ2-7; TRBD2 matches at 12 bases. The CDR3 covers 16 residues. Germline assignment: CDR1 MNHNY and CDR2 SVGAGI (reference sequence). Losses at the gene ends were 4 bases for V and 7 bases for J; bases not matched to a gene: 11.